Below, one TCR beta chain is given with its context. This sample was included in a study of blood T cell repertoires in COVID-19. Study context: The cDNA or gDNA used as material had been derived from T cells, B-cell-depleted T cells, or PBMCs.

This CDR3 region has 19 residues. The germline CDR1 and CDR2 sequences are LNHDA and SQIVND (reference sequence). The V gene end was trimmed by 7 bases and the J gene end by 0 bases; junction bases not matched to a gene: 18. Repertoires were generated with immunoSEQ multiplex PCR, while TCRdb's copy carries only in-frame clones and drops some. Of some 120,000 clones in the sample, 70% to 75% were seen once. The specimen sequenced was peripheral blood. The receptor was isolated from a man aged 60-69 years with acute or convalescent COVID-19. The V gene is TRBV19, the J gene TRBJ2-1, with 7 bases lining up with TRBD2. This chain's CDR3 is CASTPYRPSSGGSYNEQFF. CDR3 coding DNA: TGTGCCAGTACCCCTTACCGCCCATCTAGCGGAGGCTCCTACAATGAGCAGTTCTTC.